Below, 5 T cell receptor beta chains from the same sample are listed, as sequenced in a study of blood T cells in healthy people across ages. Then a second PCR, running roughly 7 to 11 cycles, was carried out with a sample-barcoded 5' primer and a J-beta primer mix. TCRdb ran MiXCR on the 5' RACE reads and lists one entry per CDR3 protein. This table holds 600,000 to 900,000 distinct CDR3 sequences, around 24% found once. This sample was shared with a second study, whose subject was T cells of mothers and their children.

Material: blood. All receptors come from a boy aged 5 to 17 in good health.

V gene TRBV9 combines with J gene TRBJ1-1, with unresolved D. Per the germline V gene, CDR1 is SGDLS and CDR2 is YYNGEE. Trimming removed 1 base from V and 1 base from J, with 17 bases in between. The CDR3 has 17 amino acids. The CDR3 region is CASSVSGGPGPNTEAFF. As DNA, the CDR3 is TGTGCCAGCAGCGTATCGGGCGGACCCGGCCCGAACACTGAAGCTTTCTTT.

The V call is TRBV2, the J call TRBJ2-1; possibly TRBD1 for D (5 bases). CDR1 is SNHLY and CDR2 is FYNNEI in the germline V gene. This CDR3 is 14 amino acids long. Trimming stripped 2 bases from V and 3 bases from J, with 8 bases between. CDR3 nucleotide sequence: TGTGCCAGCAGTGAAAGGGGCCTCTACAATGAGCAGTTCTTC. Translated: CASSERGLYNEQFF.

There are a few counts of this clonotype. This rearrangement joins TRBV27 to TRBJ1-2; D is possibly TRBD1 (6 bases). The V and J ends lost 2 bases and 8 bases respectively, with 12 bases between them. The germline CDR1 and CDR2 sequences are MNHEY and SMNVEV (reference sequence). This CDR3 contains 13 residues. In DNA form, the CDR3 reads TGTGCCAGCAGTTTACGGGGGGCATGGGGCTACACCTTC. Translation gives CASSLRGAWGYTF.

The chain is built from TRBV6-5 and TRBJ2-5; D possibly matches TRBD1 or TRBD2 (5 bases each). This CDR3 is 13 amino acids long. Germline V CDR1 and CDR2: MNHEY, SVGAGI. V dropped 0 bases and J dropped 11 bases, with 13 bases sitting between them. The CDR3 region has the DNA TGTGCCAGCAGTTACTCGAAAGGGGACCCTCAGTACTTC. Protein sequence: CASSYSKGDPQYF.

A single count supports this clonotype. The J gene is TRBJ1-1, the V gene TRBV4-1, with a possible D match to TRBD1 (6 bases). Germline CDR1 and CDR2: MGHRA and YSYEKL. The CDR3 runs 14 residues. Trimming shortened V by 2 bases and J by 7 bases, and 14 bases separated the two germline ends. The CDR3, as DNA: TGCGCCAGCAGCCAAACGGAAGGGGGTATTGAAGCTTTCTTT. This codes for CASSQTEGGIEAFF.